These 10 T cell receptor beta chains were all obtained from the same sample, sequenced in a study of shared T cell receptors in the human thymus. Clones were sequenced by immunoSEQ multiplex PCR, and TCRdb holds only the in-frame ones, with some missing. The profile shows about 660,000 clones, 70% to 90% of them singletons. These data also formed part of another study, on human thymus T cells.

Source material: thymocytes. All receptors derive from a boy under three years old with a congenital heart defect.

V and J are TRBV6-1 and TRBJ1-6, with TRBD1 matching 8 bases. V lost 2 bases, J lost 5 bases, and 2 bases stayed unmatched. CDR3 length: 15 amino acids. The V gene's germline CDR1 is MNHNS and CDR2 SASEGT. The CDR3 spells CASSEQGADNSPLHF. In DNA form, the CDR3 reads TGTGCCAGCAGTGAACAGGGGGCGGATAATTCACCCCTCCACTTT.

This chain uses TRBV4-3 with TRBJ2-1; 10 nucleotides agree with TRBD2. The CDR3 is 16 amino acids. The V gene end was trimmed by 0 bases and the J gene end by 8 bases; junction bases not matched to a gene: 7. Germline V gene data show CDR1 as LGHNA and CDR2 as YSLEER. CDR3 sequence reads: CASSQDGASGSDEQFF. CDR3 coding DNA: TGCGCCAGCAGCCAAGATGGGGCTAGCGGGAGCGATGAGCAGTTCTTC.

This clone was counted a single time. The rearrangement joins TRBV6-6 to TRBJ2-2; TRBD1 might be the D (7 bases). This CDR3 is 15 amino acids long. Trimming left V 0 bases short and J 4 bases short, with 9 bases between. Germline CDR1 and CDR2: MNHNY and SVGAGI (reference sequence). The CDR3 region has the DNA TGTGCCAGCAGTTACTCCCAGGGGGGCACCGGGGAGCTGTTTTTT. This translates into CASSYSQGGTGELFF.

V and J are TRBV5-5 and TRBJ1-2; D remains ambiguous. The CDR3 covers 14 residues. Trimming removed 7 bases at V and 2 bases at J, with 15 bases between. Per germline, CDR1 SGHKS and CDR2 YYEKEE (reference sequence). The CDR3 sequence is CASGGEALNYGYTF. CDR3 nucleotide sequence: TGTGCCAGCGGCGGGGAGGCACTAAACTATGGCTACACCTTC.

The genes are TRBV28 and TRBJ2-3; 16 nucleotides match TRBD2. V was pared by 5 bases and J by 5 bases, with 16 bases of the junction left unmatched. The length of the CDR3 is 20 residues. CDR1 is MDHEN, CDR2 SYDVKM, per germline. CDR3 nucleotide sequence: TGTGCCAGCAGTGGTAAAGGGACGGGACTAGCGGGAGGGCCTATAGATACGCAGTATTTT. Encoded protein: CASSGKGTGLAGGPIDTQYF.

V is TRBV27 and J is TRBJ1-2; TRBD1 matches 11 bases. The junction had 10 bases not matched to a gene; V was cut back by 6 bases and J by 4 bases. This CDR3 has 16 amino acids. Germline V gene lookup returns CDR1 MNHEY and CDR2 SMNVEV (reference sequence). CDR3 residues: CASSSDRGRNSYGYTF. For the CDR3, the DNA is TGTGCCAGCAGCTCGGACAGGGGGCGTAACAGCTATGGCTACACCTTC.

This clone came up once. The chain has TRBV25-1 and TRBJ2-7, with 11 bases matching TRBD2. Per the germline V gene, CDR1 is MGHDK and CDR2 is SYGVNS. Losses at the gene ends were 3 bases for V and 6 bases for J; bases not matched to a gene: 10. This CDR3 region has 16 residues. The CDR3: CASSDLTSGSGGEQYF. CDR3 DNA: TGTGCCAGCAGTGATCTCACTAGCGGGAGTGGGGGCGAGCAGTACTTC.

The V and J genes are TRBV11-2 and TRBJ2-7; 10 bases align to TRBD1. The CDR3 runs to 15 residues. J was trimmed by 3 bases and V by 3 bases; bases with no gene match: 5. Germline-derived CDR1 and CDR2 are SGHAT and FQNNGV. The CDR3 spells CASSFGTGENYEQYF. The CDR3 bases are TGTGCCAGCAGCTTCGGGACAGGGGAGAACTACGAGCAGTACTTC.

The rearrangement links TRBV11-2 to TRBJ1-2, with 7 bases aligning to TRBD1. Germline CDR1 reads SGHAT; CDR2 reads FQNNGV. The CDR3 runs 16 residues. J gave up 8 bases and V 0 bases, and 12 bases lay outside the gene matches. Here the CDR3 reads CASSLDRGGQRLGYTF. In DNA, the CDR3 is TGTGCCAGCAGCTTAGATAGAGGGGGACAGAGGTTAGGCTACACCTTC.

The rearrangement joins TRBV5-4 to TRBJ2-3; D is possibly TRBD2 (6 bases). Germline values: CDR1 SGHNT, CDR2 YYREEE (reference sequence). V lost 4 bases to trimming and J lost 9 bases, with 24 bases between them. CDR3 length equals 16 residues. CDR3 protein: CASSPPGVAAHSTQYF. Written as DNA, the CDR3 is TGTGCCAGCAGCCCTCCCGGGGTAGCGGCCCACTCGACGCAGTATTTT.